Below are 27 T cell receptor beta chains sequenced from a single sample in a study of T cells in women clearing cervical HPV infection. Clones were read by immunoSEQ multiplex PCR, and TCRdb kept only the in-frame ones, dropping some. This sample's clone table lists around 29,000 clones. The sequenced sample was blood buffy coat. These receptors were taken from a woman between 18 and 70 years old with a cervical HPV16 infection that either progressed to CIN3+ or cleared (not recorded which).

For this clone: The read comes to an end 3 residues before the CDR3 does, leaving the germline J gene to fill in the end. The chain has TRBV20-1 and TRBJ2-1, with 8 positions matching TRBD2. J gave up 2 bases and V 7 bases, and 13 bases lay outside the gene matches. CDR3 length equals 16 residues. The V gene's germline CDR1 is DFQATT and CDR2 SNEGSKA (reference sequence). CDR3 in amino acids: CSGFPLSGGTYNEQFF. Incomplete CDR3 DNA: TGCAGTGGTTTTCCCTTAAGCGGGGGCACCTACAATGAG.

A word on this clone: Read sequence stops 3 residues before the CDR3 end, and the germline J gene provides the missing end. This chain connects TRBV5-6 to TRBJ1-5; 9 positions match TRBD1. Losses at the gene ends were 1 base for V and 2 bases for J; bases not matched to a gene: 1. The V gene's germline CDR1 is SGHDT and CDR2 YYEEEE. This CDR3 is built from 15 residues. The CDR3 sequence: CASSLRTGGNQPQHF. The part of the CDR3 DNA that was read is TGTGCCAGCAGCTTGAGGACAGGGGGCAATCAGCCC.

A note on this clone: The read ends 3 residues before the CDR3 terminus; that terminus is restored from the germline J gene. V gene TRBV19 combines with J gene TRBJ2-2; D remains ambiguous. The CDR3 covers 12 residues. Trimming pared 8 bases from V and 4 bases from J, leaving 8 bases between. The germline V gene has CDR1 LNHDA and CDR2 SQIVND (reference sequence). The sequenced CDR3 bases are TGTGCCAGTTCTACCTTCACCGGGGAG. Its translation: CASSTFTGE. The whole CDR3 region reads CASSTFTGELFF.

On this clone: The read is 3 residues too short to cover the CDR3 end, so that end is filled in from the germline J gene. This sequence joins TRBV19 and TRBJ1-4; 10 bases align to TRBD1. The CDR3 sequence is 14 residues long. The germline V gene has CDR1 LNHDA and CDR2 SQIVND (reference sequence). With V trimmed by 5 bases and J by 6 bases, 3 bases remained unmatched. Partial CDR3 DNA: TGTGCCAGTAGTCCGGGACAGGGGCATGAAAAA. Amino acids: CASSPGQGHEK. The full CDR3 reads CASSPGQGHEKLFF.

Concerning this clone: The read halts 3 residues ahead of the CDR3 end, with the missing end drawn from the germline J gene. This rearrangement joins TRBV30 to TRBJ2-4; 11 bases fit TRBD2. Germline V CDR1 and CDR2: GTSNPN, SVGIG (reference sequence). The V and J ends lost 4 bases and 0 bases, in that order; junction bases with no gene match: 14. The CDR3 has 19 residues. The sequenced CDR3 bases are TGTGCCTGGAAAGGCGTGCTAGCGGGGGGTATACTAGCCAAAAACATT. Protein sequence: CAWKGVLAGGILAKNI. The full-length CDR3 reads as CAWKGVLAGGILAKNIQYF.

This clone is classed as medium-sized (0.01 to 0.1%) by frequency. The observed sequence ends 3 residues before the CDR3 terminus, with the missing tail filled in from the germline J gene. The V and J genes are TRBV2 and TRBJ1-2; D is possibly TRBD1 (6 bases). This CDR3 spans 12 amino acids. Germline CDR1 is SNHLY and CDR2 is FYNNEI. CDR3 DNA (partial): TGTGCCAGCAGTGTCACAGGGCTAGGC. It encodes CASSVTGLG. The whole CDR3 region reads CASSVTGLGYTF.

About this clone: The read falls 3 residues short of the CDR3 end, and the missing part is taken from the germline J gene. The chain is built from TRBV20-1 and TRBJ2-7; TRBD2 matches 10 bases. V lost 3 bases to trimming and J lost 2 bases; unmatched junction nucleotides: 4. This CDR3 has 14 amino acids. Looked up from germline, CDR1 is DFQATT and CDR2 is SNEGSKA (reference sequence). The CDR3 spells CSARRLAGTYEQYF. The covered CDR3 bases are TGCAGTGCTAGGCGACTAGCGGGCACCTACGAG.

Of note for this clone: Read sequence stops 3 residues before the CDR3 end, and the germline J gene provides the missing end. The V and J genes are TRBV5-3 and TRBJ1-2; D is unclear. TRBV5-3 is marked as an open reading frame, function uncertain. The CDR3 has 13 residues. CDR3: CARENPGADGYTF. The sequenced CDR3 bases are TGTGCCAGAGAGAACCCAGGCGCTGACGGC.

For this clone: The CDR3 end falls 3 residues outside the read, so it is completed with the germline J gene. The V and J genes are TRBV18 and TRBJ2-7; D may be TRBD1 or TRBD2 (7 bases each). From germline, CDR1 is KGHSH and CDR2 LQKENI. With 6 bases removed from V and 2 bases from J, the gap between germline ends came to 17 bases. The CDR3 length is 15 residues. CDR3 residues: CASSPSGTDTYEQYF. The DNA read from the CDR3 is TGTGCCAGCTCGCCAAGCGGGACAGACACCTACGAG.

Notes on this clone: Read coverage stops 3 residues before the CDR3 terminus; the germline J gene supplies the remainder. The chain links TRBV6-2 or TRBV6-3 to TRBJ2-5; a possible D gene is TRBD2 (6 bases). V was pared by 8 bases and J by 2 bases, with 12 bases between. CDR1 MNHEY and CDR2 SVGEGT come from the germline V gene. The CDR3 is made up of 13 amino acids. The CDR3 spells CASGGAAQETQYF. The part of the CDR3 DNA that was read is TGTGCCAGCGGCGGGGCTGCTCAAGAGACC.

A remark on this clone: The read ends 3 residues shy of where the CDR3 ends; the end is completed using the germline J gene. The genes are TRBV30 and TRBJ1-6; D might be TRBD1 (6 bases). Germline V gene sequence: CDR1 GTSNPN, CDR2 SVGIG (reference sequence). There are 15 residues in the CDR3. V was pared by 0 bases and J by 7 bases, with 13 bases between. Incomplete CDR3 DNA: TGTGCCTGGAGTGTACGGGGGGGCGGGAATTCACCC. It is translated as CAWSVRGGGNSP. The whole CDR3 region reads CAWSVRGGGNSPLHF.

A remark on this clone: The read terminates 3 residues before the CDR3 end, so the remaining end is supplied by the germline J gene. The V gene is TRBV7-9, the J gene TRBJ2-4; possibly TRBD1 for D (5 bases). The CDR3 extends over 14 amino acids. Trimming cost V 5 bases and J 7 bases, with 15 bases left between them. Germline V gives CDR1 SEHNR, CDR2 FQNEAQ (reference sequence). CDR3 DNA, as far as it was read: TGTGCCAGCAGCCCGCCGGACAAATCTAACATT. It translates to CASSPPDKSNI. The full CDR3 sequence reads CASSPPDKSNIQYF.

The CDR3 bases that were read are TGTGCCAGCAGCTGGGGGACTAGCGACTACGAG. Its translation is CASSWGTSDYE. Given in full, the CDR3 is CASSWGTSDYEQYF. The chain links TRBV4-2 to TRBJ2-7; TRBD2 aligns across 10 bases. Read sequence stops 3 residues before the CDR3 end, and the germline J gene provides the missing end. With V trimmed by 5 bases and J by 3 bases, 4 bases remained unmatched. The CDR3 has 14 residues. Germline loops: CDR1 LGHNA, CDR2 YNFKEQ.

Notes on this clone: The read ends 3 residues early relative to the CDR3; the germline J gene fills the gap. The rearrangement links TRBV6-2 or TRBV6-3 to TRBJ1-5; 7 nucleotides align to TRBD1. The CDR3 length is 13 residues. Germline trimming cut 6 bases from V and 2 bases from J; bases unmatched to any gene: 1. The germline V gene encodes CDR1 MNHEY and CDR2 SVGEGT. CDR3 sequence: CASRDRRNQPQHF. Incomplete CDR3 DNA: TGTGCCAGCAGGGACAGGCGCAATCAGCCC.

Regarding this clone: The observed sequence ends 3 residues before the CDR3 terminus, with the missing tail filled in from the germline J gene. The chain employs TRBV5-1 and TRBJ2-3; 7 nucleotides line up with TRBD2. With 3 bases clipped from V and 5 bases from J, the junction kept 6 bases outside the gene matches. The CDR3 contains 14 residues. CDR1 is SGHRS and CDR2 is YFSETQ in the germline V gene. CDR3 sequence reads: CASSSTAGEDTQYF. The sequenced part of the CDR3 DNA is TGCGCCAGCAGCTCCACTGCGGGAGAAGATACG.

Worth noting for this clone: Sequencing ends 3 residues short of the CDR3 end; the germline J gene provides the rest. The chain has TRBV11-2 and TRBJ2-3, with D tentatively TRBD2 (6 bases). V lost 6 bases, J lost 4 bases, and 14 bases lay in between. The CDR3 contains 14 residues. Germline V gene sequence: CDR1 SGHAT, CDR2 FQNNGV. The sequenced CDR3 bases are TGTGCCAGCAGACCCCCGACGGGGGCAGATACG. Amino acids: CASRPPTGADT. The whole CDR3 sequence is CASRPPTGADTQYF.

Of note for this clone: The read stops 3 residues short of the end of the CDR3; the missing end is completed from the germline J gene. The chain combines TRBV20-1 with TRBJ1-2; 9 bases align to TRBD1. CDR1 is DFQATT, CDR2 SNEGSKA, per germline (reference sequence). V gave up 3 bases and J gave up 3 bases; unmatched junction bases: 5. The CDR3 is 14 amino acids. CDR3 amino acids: CSARTGTGYYGYTF. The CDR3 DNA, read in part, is TGCAGTGCTAGGACCGGGACAGGGTACTATGGC.

CDR3 bases read: TGTGCCAGCAGCTTAAACAGGGATTACGAG. Its protein is CASSLNRDYE. The whole CDR3 sequence is CASSLNRDYEQYF. The chain has TRBV7-2 and TRBJ2-7, with D perhaps matching TRBD1 (6 bases). The CDR3 goes on 3 residues after the read ends, and that part is filled in from the germline J gene. V was shortened by 2 bases and J by 4 bases, with 9 bases between the two germline ends. The CDR3 consists of 13 residues. Germline V CDR1 and CDR2: SGHTA, FQGNSA.

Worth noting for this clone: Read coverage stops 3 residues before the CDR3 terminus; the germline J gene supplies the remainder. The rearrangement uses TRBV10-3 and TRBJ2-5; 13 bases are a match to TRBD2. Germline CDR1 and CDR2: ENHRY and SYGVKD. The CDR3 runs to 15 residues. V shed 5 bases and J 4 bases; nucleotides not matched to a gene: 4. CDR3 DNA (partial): TGTGCCATCAGTCCGGGACTAGCGGGGTTAGAGACC. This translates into CAISPGLAGLET. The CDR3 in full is CAISPGLAGLETQYF.

The covered CDR3 bases are TGTGCCTGGTCGACAGAGGATACG. It yields the protein CAWSTEDT. The full CDR3 reads CAWSTEDTQYF. The chain has TRBV30 and TRBJ2-3; a possible D gene is TRBD1 (5 bases). The read ends 3 residues before the CDR3 terminus; that terminus is restored from the germline J gene. Between the trimmed V and J ends, which lost 5 bases and 6 bases, there was a span of 9 bases. The length of the CDR3 is 11 residues. CDR1 and CDR2 from the germline V gene are GTSNPN and SVGIG (reference sequence).

The CDR3 reads CASSEPKHGTGDNEQFF. The sequenced CDR3 bases are TGCGCCAGCAGTGAGCCAAAACACGGGACAGGCGACAATGAG. The gene calls are TRBV10-2 and TRBJ2-1, with 8 positions matching TRBD1. With the read ending 3 residues before the CDR3 end, the germline J gene is used to fill in that end. The CDR3 runs 17 residues. J lost 5 bases, V lost 2 bases, and 11 bases had no gene match. CDR1 and CDR2 (germline): WSHSY, SAAADI.

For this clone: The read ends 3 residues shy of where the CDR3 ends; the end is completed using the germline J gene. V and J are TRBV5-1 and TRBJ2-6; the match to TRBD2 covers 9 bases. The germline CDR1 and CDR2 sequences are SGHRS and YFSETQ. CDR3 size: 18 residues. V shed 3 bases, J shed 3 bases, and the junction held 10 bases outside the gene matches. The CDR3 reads CASSSSDSGRFGANVLTF. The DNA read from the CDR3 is TGCGCCAGCAGCTCCTCCGATAGCGGGAGATTTGGGGCCAACGTC.

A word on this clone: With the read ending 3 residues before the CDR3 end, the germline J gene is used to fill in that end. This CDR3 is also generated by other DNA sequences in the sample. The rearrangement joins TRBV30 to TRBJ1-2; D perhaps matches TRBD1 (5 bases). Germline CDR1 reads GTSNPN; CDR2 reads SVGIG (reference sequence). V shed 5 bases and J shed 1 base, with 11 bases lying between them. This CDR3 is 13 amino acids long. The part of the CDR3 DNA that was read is TGTGCCTGGTCAGGGTTAAGTAACTATGGC. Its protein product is CAWSGLSNYG. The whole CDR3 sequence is CAWSGLSNYGYTF. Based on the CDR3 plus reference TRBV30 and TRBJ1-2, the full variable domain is SQTIHQWPATLVQPVGSPLSLECTVEGTSNPNLYWYRQAAGRGLQLLFYSVGIGQISSEVPQNLSASRPQDRQFILSSKKLLLSDSGFYLCAWSGLSNYGYTFGSGTRLTVV.

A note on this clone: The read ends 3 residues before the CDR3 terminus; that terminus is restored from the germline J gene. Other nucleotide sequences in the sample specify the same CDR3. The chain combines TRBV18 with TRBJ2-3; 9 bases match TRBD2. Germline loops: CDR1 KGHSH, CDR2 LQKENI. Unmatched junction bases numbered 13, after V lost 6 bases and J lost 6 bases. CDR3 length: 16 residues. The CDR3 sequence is CASSPPARGGPDTQYF. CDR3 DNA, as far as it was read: TGTGCCAGCTCCCCCCCGGCGCGGGGGGGCCCCGATACG.

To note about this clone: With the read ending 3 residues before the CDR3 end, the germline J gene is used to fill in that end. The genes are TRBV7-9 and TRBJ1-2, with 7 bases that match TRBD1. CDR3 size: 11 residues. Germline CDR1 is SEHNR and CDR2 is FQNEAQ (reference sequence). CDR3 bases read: TGTGCCAGCAGCGACAGGGATGAC. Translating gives CASSDRDD. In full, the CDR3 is CASSDRDDYTF.

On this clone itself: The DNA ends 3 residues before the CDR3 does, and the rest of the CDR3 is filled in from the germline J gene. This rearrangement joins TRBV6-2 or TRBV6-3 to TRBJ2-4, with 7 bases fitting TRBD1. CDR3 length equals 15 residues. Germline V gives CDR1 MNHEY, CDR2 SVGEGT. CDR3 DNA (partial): TGTGCCAGCAGTCAACCGGGACAGCCTAACTATGGT. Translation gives CASSQPGQPNYG. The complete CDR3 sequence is CASSQPGQPNYGQYF.

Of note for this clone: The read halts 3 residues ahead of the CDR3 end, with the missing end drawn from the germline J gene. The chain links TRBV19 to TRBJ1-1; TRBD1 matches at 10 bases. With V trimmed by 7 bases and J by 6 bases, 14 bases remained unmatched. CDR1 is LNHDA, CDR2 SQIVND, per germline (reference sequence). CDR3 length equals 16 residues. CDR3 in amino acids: CASIQGQGIGGAEAFF. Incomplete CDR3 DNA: TGTGCCAGTATCCAGGGACAGGGGATTGGAGGGGCTGAA.